This entry is about one T cell receptor (beta chain). The J segment lost 5 bases and the V segment lost 6 bases, leaving 8 bases of the junction unmatched. CDR1 is SGHRS, CDR2 YFSETQ, per germline. This CDR3 spans 15 amino acids. The data are from a study of early stage breast cancer tumors. Produced via immunoSEQ multiplex PCR; TCRdb's table is partial and in-frame only. The sample lists 25,000 to 30,000 clones, roughly three fifths occurring once. This TCR derives from a person aged 45 to 59 with breast cancer. Sequenced: breast tumor tissue. The genes are TRBV5-1 and TRBJ2-2; 9 positions match TRBD2. CDR3 sequence reads: CASISGRAETGELFF. As DNA, the CDR3 is TGCGCCAGCATTAGCGGGAGAGCCGAAACCGGGGAGCTGTTTTTT.